These 21 T cell receptor beta chains came from one sample sequenced in a study of blood T cell repertoires in COVID-19. TCRdb keeps only in-frame clones here, not all; method: immunoSEQ multiplex PCR. This table holds hundreds of thousands of clones, roughly 90% found once. The specimen sequenced was PBMCs or T cells enriched from blood (not recorded which). These receptors all come from a woman aged 18-29 years with acute COVID-19.

The chain joins TRBV28 to TRBJ1-2; possibly TRBD1 for D (5 bases). CDR1 and CDR2 (germline): MDHEN, SYDVKM. CDR3 length: 13 amino acids. Trimming removed 8 bases at V and 6 bases at J, with 16 bases between. CDR3 region: CASGHQGTDGYTF. The CDR3 nucleotides are TGTGCCAGCGGCCACCAGGGTACCGATGGCTACACCTTC.

The chain joins TRBV19 to TRBJ2-7, with 8 bases that match TRBD1. The V gene's germline CDR1 is LNHDA and CDR2 SQIVND (reference sequence). V lost 3 bases and J lost 3; bases outside the gene matches: 7. The CDR3 extends over 15 amino acids. In DNA, the CDR3 is TGTGCCAGTAGTATTCTAACAACAGGGGGCTACGAGCAGTACTTC. Residues: CASSILTTGGYEQYF.

Here the CDR3 reads CSVRAGEPSTPYEQYF. In DNA, the CDR3 is TGCAGCGTTAGGGCGGGAGAACCGTCGACCCCCTACGAGCAGTACTTC. The gene calls are TRBV29-1 and TRBJ2-7; 7 positions agree with TRBD2. The CDR3 is 16 residues long. Losses at the gene ends were 5 bases for V and 2 bases for J; bases not matched to a gene: 15. CDR1 and CDR2 (germline): SQVTM, ANQGSEA.

This clone was detected a few times. The V and J genes are TRBV5-1 and TRBJ2-7; D may be TRBD1 (5 bases). The CDR3 covers 12 residues. Trimming shortened V by 5 bases and J by 1 base, and 7 bases separated the two germline ends. Germline V CDR1 and CDR2: SGHRS, YFSETQ. CDR3 region: CASSTGSYEQYF. CDR3 DNA sequence: TGCGCCAGCAGTACAGGATCCTACGAGCAGTACTTC. Complete variable domain (other parts from reference TRBV5-1 and TRBJ2-7): KAGVTQTPRYLIKTRGQQVTLSCSPISGHRSVSWYQQTPGQGLQFLFEYFSETQRNKGNFPGRFSGRQFSNSRSEMNVSTLELGDSALYLCASSTGSYEQYFGPGTRLTVT.

The rearrangement uses TRBV7-2 and TRBJ1-4; 8 bases are shared with TRBD1. The CDR3 consists of 15 residues. The germline gives CDR1 SGHTA, CDR2 FQGNSA. The V segment lost 0 bases and the J segment 5 bases; nucleotides outside the gene matches: 2. CDR3 region: CASSLARQGNEKLFF. In DNA, the CDR3 is TGTGCCAGCAGCTTAGCTAGACAGGGGAATGAAAAACTGTTTTTT.

The V call is TRBV6-5, the J call TRBJ1-4, with a weak D call TRBD1 (5 bases). This CDR3 is 13 amino acids long. Trimming shortened V by 7 bases and J by 7 bases, and 13 bases separated the two germline ends. In germline, CDR1 is MNHEY, CDR2 SVGAGI. The CDR3 nucleotides are TGTGCCAGCAAAGGTGGAGGGACTGAAAAACTGTTTTTT. Amino acid sequence: CASKGGGTEKLFF.

CDR3 residues: CASSFYDRAGNTEAFF. The CDR3 DNA reads as TGTGCCAGTAGTTTCTATGACAGGGCGGGTAACACTGAAGCTTTCTTT. The chain combines TRBV19 with TRBJ1-1, with 7 bases lining up with TRBD1. J gave up 2 bases and V 5 bases, and 11 bases lay outside the gene matches. CDR1 LNHDA and CDR2 SQIVND come from the germline V gene (reference sequence). CDR3 size: 16 residues.

This chain uses TRBV18 with TRBJ1-5, with D possibly being TRBD1 (6 bases). This CDR3 is 17 amino acids long. CDR1 is KGHSH and CDR2 is LQKENI in the germline V gene. Trimming shortened V by 1 base and J by 6 bases, and 19 bases separated the two germline ends. CDR3 DNA sequence: TGTGCCAGCTCACCACGGACGGGGGGGCAATCCAGTCAGCCCCAGCATTTT. Its translation: CASSPRTGGQSSQPQHF.

The chain has TRBV6-5 and TRBJ2-3, with 7 bases matching TRBD1. The CDR3 has 16 residues. V was pared by 0 bases and J by 2 bases, with 5 bases of the junction left unmatched. Germline lookup yields CDR1 MNHEY and CDR2 SVGAGI. Here the CDR3 reads CASSYSGQSDTDTQYF. As DNA, the CDR3 is TGTGCCAGCAGTTACTCGGGACAGAGCGACACAGATACGCAGTATTTT.

The chain joins TRBV3-1 (or the pseudogene TRBV3-2) to TRBJ1-4; 7 nucleotides line up with TRBD1. V lost 4 bases to trimming and J lost 4 bases; unmatched junction nucleotides: 6. The V gene's germline CDR1 is LGHDT and CDR2 YNNKEL (reference sequence). The CDR3 is 15 residues long. CDR3 amino acids: CASSRQGQFNEKLFF. DNA of the CDR3: TGTGCCAGCAGCCGGCAGGGACAGTTTAATGAAAAACTGTTTTTT.

Notes on this clone: Other DNA sequences in the same sample also yield this CDR3. The rearrangement joins TRBV9 to TRBJ1-5; TRBD1 matches 7 bases. Germline V gene lookup returns CDR1 SGDLS and CDR2 YYNGEE. The CDR3 totals 14 residues. V lost 4 bases to trimming and J lost 2 bases; unmatched junction nucleotides: 3. The CDR3 reads CASSLGGGNQPQHF. CDR3 in DNA: TGTGCCAGCAGCCTAGGGGGCGGCAATCAGCCCCAGCATTTT.

The rearrangement links TRBV2 to TRBJ1-3; D ambiguous. This CDR3 has 16 amino acids. V was clipped by 2 bases and J by 9 bases, with 20 bases between them. Germline lookup yields CDR1 SNHLY and CDR2 FYNNEI. For the CDR3, the DNA is TGTGCCAGCAGTGAAAGCTCTCCAGGAGGGAATCCCACCATATATTTT. Its protein product is CASSESSPGGNPTIYF.

The chain uses TRBV11-2 and TRBJ1-1; 8 bases map to TRBD1. The CDR3 length is 13 residues. Germline V gene sequence: CDR1 SGHAT, CDR2 FQNNGV. J lost 4 bases, V lost 5 bases, and 3 bases had no gene match. CDR3 in amino acids: CASSPDRGTEAFF. CDR3 bases: TGTGCCAGCAGCCCCGACAGGGGCACTGAAGCTTTCTTT.

The rearrangement uses TRBV6-5 and TRBJ2-4; D is uncertain. The CDR3 is 13 residues long. The V gene's germline CDR1 is MNHEY and CDR2 SVGAGI. V was shortened by 5 bases and J by 13 bases, with 18 bases between the two germline ends. The CDR3 DNA reads as TGTGCCAGCAGTCCAGACGACACTGTAAAACAGTACTTC. Amino acids: CASSPDDTVKQYF.

The V and J genes are TRBV9 and TRBJ2-7, with TRBD1 identical over 7 bases. The CDR3 runs 14 residues. V lost 3 bases to trimming and J lost 5 bases; unmatched junction nucleotides: 8. CDR1 SGDLS and CDR2 YYNGEE come from the germline V gene. DNA of the CDR3: TGTGCCAGCAGCGGCCGGGACAGTTTAAACGAGCAGTACTTC. It specifies CASSGRDSLNEQYF.

The chain couples TRBV2 to TRBJ1-4, with D possibly TRBD1 on 5 matching bases. Germline V gives CDR1 SNHLY, CDR2 FYNNEI. CDR3 size: 16 residues. Deletions cut 2 bases from V and 5 bases from J, with 15 bases between. The CDR3 is CASSEMRGGLNEKLFF. In nucleotides, the CDR3 is TGTGCCAGCAGTGAAATGCGCGGGGGACTGAATGAAAAACTGTTTTTT.

The chain combines TRBV5-1 with TRBJ2-7; TRBD2 agrees at 7 bases. Germline V gives CDR1 SGHRS, CDR2 YFSETQ. The junction had 3 bases not matched to a gene; V was cut back by 0 bases and J by 6 bases. CDR3 length: 13 amino acids. The CDR3 sequence is CASSLASGGEQYF. DNA of the CDR3: TGCGCCAGCAGCTTGGCCTCGGGGGGCGAGCAGTACTTC.

The chain employs TRBV3-1 (or the pseudogene TRBV3-2) and TRBJ2-2; D remains ambiguous. Germline values: CDR1 LGHDT, CDR2 YNNKEL (reference sequence). Trimming left V 4 bases short and J 7 bases short, with 10 bases between. There are 13 residues in the CDR3. This CDR3 is CASSPRSVGELFF. The CDR3 DNA reads as TGTGCCAGCAGCCCGCGCTCTGTCGGGGAGCTGTTTTTT.

The rearrangement uses TRBV7-9 and TRBJ2-1; the match to TRBD2 covers 11 bases. V shed 5 bases and J 7 bases; nucleotides not matched to a gene: 7. The CDR3 is made up of 15 amino acids. Germline CDR1 SEHNR, CDR2 FQNEAQ (reference sequence). The CDR3 DNA follows: TGTGCCAGCAGCGACCTAGCGGGAGGTTTTAATGAGCAGTTCTTC. Protein product: CASSDLAGGFNEQFF.

The rearrangement joins TRBV28 to TRBJ2-4; D gene uncertain. The CDR3 runs to 13 residues. The V end was cut by 3 bases, the J end by 0 bases, with 3 bases between. CDR1 and CDR2 (germline): MDHEN, SYDVKM. CDR3 protein: CASSFGAKNIQYF. The CDR3 bases are TGTGCCAGCAGTTTCGGAGCCAAAAACATTCAGTACTTC.

This sequence joins TRBV28 and TRBJ1-2, with D possibly matching TRBD1 (6 bases). V gave up 5 bases and J gave up 8 bases, with 21 bases separating them. Germline V gene sequence: CDR1 MDHEN, CDR2 SYDVKM. The CDR3 is 15 amino acids. CDR3 loop: CASSPGTLPGGGYTF. The CDR3 DNA is TGTGCCAGCAGTCCAGGGACACTGCCGGGTGGGGGCTACACCTTC.